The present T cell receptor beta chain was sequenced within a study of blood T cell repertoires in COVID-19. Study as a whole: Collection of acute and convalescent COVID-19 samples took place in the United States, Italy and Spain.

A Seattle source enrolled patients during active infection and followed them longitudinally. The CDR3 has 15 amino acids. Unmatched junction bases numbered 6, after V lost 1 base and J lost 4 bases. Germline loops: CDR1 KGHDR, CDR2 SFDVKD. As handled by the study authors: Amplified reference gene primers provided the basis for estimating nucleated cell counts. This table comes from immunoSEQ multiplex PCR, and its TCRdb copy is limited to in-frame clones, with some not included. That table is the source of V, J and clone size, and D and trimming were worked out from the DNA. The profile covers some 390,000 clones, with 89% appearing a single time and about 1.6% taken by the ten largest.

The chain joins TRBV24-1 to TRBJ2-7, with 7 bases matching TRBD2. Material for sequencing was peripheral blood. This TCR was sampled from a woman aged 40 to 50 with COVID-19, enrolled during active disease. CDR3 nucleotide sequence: TGTGCCACCAGTGATTTCGGGCGACTAGCATACGAGCAGTACTTC. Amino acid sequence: CATSDFGRLAYEQYF.